The following is a T cell receptor (beta chain) sequence with its context. A read error may produce the germline difference seen at one junction end. The sample is drawn from a study of blood T cell repertoires in COVID-19. Turning to the study itself: Spain, Italy and the United States supplied samples that represented acute and convalescent COVID-19. T cells, B-cell-depleted T cells, or PBMCs provided the cDNA or gDNA that served as material.

Germline V gene data show CDR1 as SNHLY and CDR2 as FYNNEI. CDR3 size: 14 residues. Profiled with immunoSEQ multiplex PCR; TCRdb holds only in-frame clones, not every one. The repertoire holds fewer than 200,000 clones, around 87% seen once, with under 3% in the top ten. The TCR originated in a woman older than 75 with COVID-19, enrolled during active disease. Sequencing was performed on peripheral blood. J is TRBJ1-2 and V is TRBV2; no clear D. CDR3 residues: CASSERGLNNGYTF. In DNA form, the CDR3 reads TGTGCCAGCAGTGAAAGAGGACTTAACAATGGCTACACCTTC.